Shown below are 28 T cell receptor beta chains from a single sample sequenced in a study of cytomegalovirus exposure and HLA in healthy donors. The PCR made use of 60 Vbeta and 13 Jbeta primers. Only in-frame clones appear in the TCRdb table, and some are missing; sequencing was by immunoSEQ multiplex PCR. The profile shows over 150,000 clones, 70% to 80% of them singletons. The sample was PBMCs. These receptors came from a male donor in good health and CMV-seronegative.

V usage is TRBV30 and J usage is TRBJ2-2; D is unresolved. Germline V gene data show CDR1 as GTSNPN and CDR2 as SVGIG (reference sequence). The CDR3 totals 13 residues. With 1 base removed from V and 7 bases from J, the gap between germline ends came to 10 bases. CDR3 nucleotides: TGTGCCTGGAGTGCTCGGGTGCGCGGGGAGCTGTTTTTT. Its translation is CAWSARVRGELFF.

In its sample, this clone was seen a few times. The chain couples TRBV2 to TRBJ1-5; tentatively, D is TRBD1 (6 bases). Germline V CDR1 and CDR2: SNHLY, FYNNEI. This CDR3 has 14 residues. The V gene lost 10 bases and the J gene lost 5 bases, with 18 bases spanning the gap. The CDR3 DNA follows: TGTGCCACCCAGGCGGGGGGCGGGTATCAGCCCCAGCATTTT. Protein sequence: CATQAGGGYQPQHF.

This clone occurred a few times. The chain employs TRBV5-1 and TRBJ2-5; 8 positions agree with TRBD1. The end of the DNA fits TRBJ2-7 better, so the J call may be wrong. The germline gives CDR1 SGHRS, CDR2 YFSETQ. This CDR3 is 16 amino acids long. As DNA, the CDR3 is TGCGCCAGCAGCCCAACCCCTGGACAGGGTCGAAGCGAGCAGTACTTC. This translates into CASSPTPGQGRSEQYF.

This chain joins TRBV7-2 and TRBJ2-7; 13 bases are shared with TRBD2. Germline CDR1 and CDR2: SGHTA and FQGNSA. This CDR3 comprises 15 residues. After removal of 5 bases from V and 6 bases from J, the junction contained 7 bases not matched to a gene. CDR3 sequence: CASSIGLAGVAEQYF. CDR3 bases: TGTGCCAGCAGCATAGGACTAGCGGGGGTGGCCGAGCAGTACTTC.

The chain links TRBV6-5 to TRBJ1-5, with D tentatively TRBD1 (6 bases). Trimming shortened V by 6 bases and J by 9 bases, and 15 bases separated the two germline ends. This CDR3 has 13 residues. CDR1 and CDR2 from the germline V gene are MNHEY and SVGAGI. The CDR3 here is CASSLTGPGPQHF. In nucleotides, the CDR3 is TGTGCCAGCAGCCTTACAGGGCCCGGGCCCCAGCATTTT.

The chain employs TRBV30 and TRBJ1-2; D call uncertain. CDR1 is GTSNPN and CDR2 is SVGIG in the germline V gene (reference sequence). This CDR3 is built from 10 residues. The ends were cut back, 4 bases at V and 5 bases at J, with 5 bases in the middle. DNA of the CDR3: TGTGCCTGGAAAGCGTATGGCTACACCTTC. Protein sequence: CAWKAYGYTF.

The chain combines TRBV4-1 with TRBJ2-7, with 10 bases identical to TRBD2. V was pared by 2 bases and J by 7 bases, with 23 bases of the junction left unmatched. Germline lookup yields CDR1 MGHRA and CDR2 YSYEKL. CDR3 length equals 20 residues. In DNA form, the CDR3 reads TGCGCCAGCAGCCAAAGCCCCCCTAGCGGGAGCCTACGTAGATCGGGAGAGCAGTACTTC. This translates into CASSQSPPSGSLRRSGEQYF.

As regards this clone: Because the CDR3 is missing its conserved closing phenylalanine or tryptophan, this is likely a read error. DNA for the CDR3: TGTGCCAGCAGTGAATCGTACTCCGGGACAGACCCCTACGAGCAGTACCTC. Residues: CASSESYSGTDPYEQYL. The chain couples TRBV6-1 to TRBJ2-7; 7 nucleotides align to TRBD1. CDR3 length: 17 residues. Germline values: CDR1 MNHNS, CDR2 SASEGT. V lost 2 bases and J lost 2; bases outside the gene matches: 12.

This clone was seen a handful of times. V usage is TRBV4-1 and J usage is TRBJ1-5, with 7 bases that match TRBD1. CDR3 length equals 14 residues. V lost 6 bases to trimming and J lost 2 bases; unmatched junction nucleotides: 4. Germline V gene lookup returns CDR1 MGHRA and CDR2 YSYEKL. The CDR3 nucleotides are TGCGCCAGCAGTGACGGACAGGGCAATCAGCCCCAGCATTTT. It yields the protein CASSDGQGNQPQHF.

The chain couples TRBV5-1 to TRBJ2-6, with D maybe TRBD2 (6 bases). V was pared by 3 bases and J by 0 bases, with 13 bases between. Per germline, CDR1 SGHRS and CDR2 YFSETQ. The CDR3 has 17 amino acids. The CDR3 spells CASSSGLLSSGANVLTF. CDR3 DNA: TGCGCCAGCAGCTCGGGACTGTTAAGCTCTGGGGCCAACGTCCTGACTTTC.

This clone appeared once. The chain has TRBV18 and TRBJ2-1; the D gene is possibly TRBD2 (6 bases). The CDR3 consists of 16 residues. V was pared by 1 base and J by 6 bases, with 16 bases between. CDR1 is KGHSH, CDR2 LQKENI, per germline. CDR3 residues: CASSPRVASESNEQFF. CDR3 in DNA: TGTGCCAGCTCACCACGGGTGGCTAGCGAGTCCAATGAGCAGTTCTTC.

V gene TRBV7-2 combines with J gene TRBJ1-2; 10 bases map to TRBD1. V dropped 6 bases and J dropped 4; count of bases not matched to a gene: 2. The CDR3 spans 13 residues. CDR1 SGHTA and CDR2 FQGNSA come from the germline V gene. CDR3 protein: CASSRDRGYGYTF. CDR3 bases: TGTGCCAGCAGTAGGGACAGGGGCTATGGCTACACCTTC.

This chain joins TRBV19 and TRBJ2-1; 8 bases agree with TRBD1. Germline V gene sequence: CDR1 LNHDA, CDR2 SQIVND (reference sequence). CDR3 length equals 15 residues. Trimming took 5 bases from V and 4 from J; bases not matched to a gene: 7. CDR3 amino acids: CASSPQGAGYNEQFF. For the CDR3, the DNA is TGTGCCAGTAGTCCTCAGGGGGCAGGTTACAATGAGCAGTTCTTC.

The chain recombines TRBV28 with TRBJ2-3; D is possibly TRBD1 (5 bases). The CDR3 is 15 amino acids. Looked up from germline, CDR1 is MDHEN and CDR2 is SYDVKM. Trimming cost V 7 bases and J 4 bases, with 18 bases left between them. The CDR3 region is CASTIPGLGADTQYF. DNA for the CDR3: TGTGCCAGCACCATCCCAGGTCTAGGGGCAGATACGCAGTATTTT.

The rearrangement joins TRBV11-2 to TRBJ2-3, with 7 bases lining up with TRBD2. Looked up from germline, CDR1 is SGHAT and CDR2 is FQNNGV. V gave up 4 bases and J gave up 5 bases; unmatched junction bases: 6. The CDR3 contains 14 residues. CDR3 sequence: CASSWGTGGDTQYF. CDR3 sequence (DNA): TGTGCCAGCAGCTGGGGGACGGGAGGAGATACGCAGTATTTT. The full variable domain, rest sourced from reference TRBV11-2 and TRBJ2-3, is EAGVAQSPRYKIIEKRQSVAFWCNPISGHATLYWYQQILGQGPKLLIQFQNNGVVDDSQLPKDRFSAERLKGVDSTLKIQPAKLEDSAVYLCASSWGTGGDTQYFGPGTRLTVL.

This chain uses TRBV4-1 with TRBJ2-1; TRBD2 matches 9 bases. The CDR3 covers 15 residues. V was clipped by 1 base and J by 7 bases; unmatched bases: 5. Germline CDR1 reads MGHRA; CDR2 reads YSYEKL. The CDR3 DNA sequence: TGCGCCAGCAGCCAAGGGCTAGCGGGGATTAATGAGCAGTTCTTC. This translates into CASSQGLAGINEQFF.

Here the CDR3 reads CASSFRGYSYEQYF. The CDR3 nucleotides are TGTGCCAGCAGCTTCAGGGGGTACTCCTACGAGCAGTACTTC. The chain uses TRBV5-6 and TRBJ2-7; 7 nucleotides match TRBD1. The germline gives CDR1 SGHDT, CDR2 YYEEEE. With V trimmed by 2 bases and J by 0 bases, 2 bases remained unmatched. The CDR3 runs 14 residues.

The chain recombines TRBV7-9 with TRBJ2-7; possible D gene TRBD1, 5 bases. Germline CDR1 SEHNR, CDR2 FQNEAQ (reference sequence). The CDR3 has 14 residues. The V end was cut by 3 bases, the J end by 4 bases, with 13 bases between. DNA for the CDR3: TGTGCCAGCAGCTTCCCAGGGCGCGCGTACGAGCAGTACTTC. It yields the protein CASSFPGRAYEQYF.

CDR3 residues: CASRGDRVGNQPQHF. CDR3 in DNA: TGTGCCAGCAGGGGGGACAGGGTGGGCAATCAGCCCCAGCATTTT. The chain has TRBV6-5 and TRBJ1-5; 9 bases are a match to TRBD1. J was trimmed by 2 bases and V by 6 bases; bases with no gene match: 5. Germline V gives CDR1 MNHEY, CDR2 SVGAGI. The CDR3 has 15 amino acids.

This clone has just one count. The chain combines TRBV6-1 with TRBJ2-1; TRBD2 might be the D (7 bases). CDR3 length: 14 residues. Between the trimmed V and J ends, which lost 7 bases and 8 bases, there was a span of 18 bases. CDR1 is MNHNS, CDR2 SASEGT, per germline. The CDR3 DNA sequence: TGTGCCAGCATGTCCCCAGGGAGGGGGGATGAGCAGTTCTTC. This gives the protein CASMSPGRGDEQFF.

The V call is TRBV27, the J call TRBJ1-1, with D unclear. There are 15 residues in the CDR3. The germline V gene encodes CDR1 MNHEY and CDR2 SMNVEV (reference sequence). V was clipped by 2 bases and J by 1 base, with 11 bases between them. CDR3 sequence: CASSLDWRPNTEAFF. The CDR3 bases are TGTGCCAGCAGTTTAGATTGGAGACCGAACACTGAAGCTTTCTTT.

A note on this clone: The sample carries other DNA sequences with the same CDR3. The chain recombines TRBV10-2 with TRBJ2-7; no clear D gene. Deletions cut 0 bases from V and 2 bases from J, with 5 bases between. Per germline, CDR1 WSHSY and CDR2 SAAADI. There are 13 residues in the CDR3. The CDR3 here is CASSESQTYEQYF. CDR3 DNA sequence: TGCGCCAGCAGTGAGTCGCAGACCTACGAGCAGTACTTC.

The chain uses TRBV2 and TRBJ2-1; 7 nucleotides align to TRBD2. Germline-derived CDR1 and CDR2 are SNHLY and FYNNEI. The V and J ends lost 4 bases and 8 bases, in that order; junction bases with no gene match: 8. The CDR3 runs 14 residues. CDR3 bases: TGTGCCAGCAGTGGCGGGAGACTTATCGATGAGCAGTTCTTC. As protein: CASSGGRLIDEQFF.

This chain joins TRBV6-1 and TRBJ2-6; D might be TRBD2 (6 bases). Germline V lookup: CDR1 MNHNS, CDR2 SASEGT. The CDR3 sequence is 16 residues long. The V end was cut by 3 bases, the J end by 0 bases, with 9 bases between. The CDR3 loop reads CASSERGLSGANVLTF. The CDR3 bases are TGTGCCAGCAGTGAGCGGGGCCTCTCTGGGGCCAACGTCCTGACTTTC.

The chain is built from TRBV7-3 and TRBJ2-1; 7 bases are shared with TRBD2. The trim removed 1 base at V and 5 bases at J, leaving 8 bases unmatched. Germline-derived CDR1 and CDR2 are SGHTA and FQGTGA. CDR3 length equals 16 residues. CDR3 loop: CASSLRLAGDNNEQFF. The DNA for the CDR3 is TGTGCCAGCAGCTTAAGGTTAGCGGGTGATAACAATGAGCAGTTCTTC.

By proportion, this clone is medium-sized (0.01 to 0.1%). The rearrangement links TRBV6-4 to TRBJ2-3, with 12 bases identical to TRBD2. V was clipped by 4 bases and J by 4 bases; unmatched bases: 0. The CDR3 spans 14 residues. The germline gives CDR1 MRHNA, CDR2 SNTAGT. CDR3 residues: CASSGTSGADTQYF. CDR3 nucleotides: TGTGCCAGCAGTGGGACTAGCGGGGCAGATACGCAGTATTTT.

The rearrangement links TRBV5-4 to TRBJ1-1; D is uncertain. The CDR3 runs to 12 residues. Germline V gene data show CDR1 as SGHNT and CDR2 as YYREEE (reference sequence). V lost 4 bases, J lost 11 bases, and 15 bases lay in between. The CDR3 region has the DNA TGTGCCAGCAGCCTAGACGGCGGTCAGGCTTTCTTT. Its protein product is CASSLDGGQAFF.

For the CDR3, the DNA is TGTGCCAGCAGCTTATTTTCTAGCGAATACAATGAGCAGTTCTTC. Translation: CASSLFSSEYNEQFF. This chain connects TRBV7-2 to TRBJ2-1, with D possibly being TRBD2 (6 bases). CDR3 length: 15 amino acids. Per germline, CDR1 SGHTA and CDR2 FQGNSA. V was clipped by 2 bases and J by 4 bases, with 12 bases between them.